Each of the 28 T cell receptor beta chains below was sequenced from the same sample in a study of cytomegalovirus exposure and HLA in healthy donors. The PCR ran on 60 Vbeta and 13 Jbeta primers. TCRdb's copy holds only in-frame clones and misses some; the assay was immunoSEQ multiplex PCR. The sample holds fewer than 250,000 clones, roughly 84% seen once. Source material: PBMCs. The receptors derive from a girl aged 5-17 years in good health and CMV-seronegative.

The rearrangement joins TRBV7-6 to TRBJ1-1, with D perhaps matching TRBD1 (5 bases). CDR3 length equals 15 residues. The V and J ends lost 2 bases and 8 bases respectively, with 18 bases between them. Germline V lookup: CDR1 SGHVS, CDR2 FNYEAQ. The CDR3 reads CASSLIQGVEKEAFF. CDR3 bases: TGTGCCAGCAGCTTAATTCAGGGTGTGGAGAAGGAAGCTTTCTTT.

The V gene is TRBV27, the J gene TRBJ1-2; no reliable D call. Germline loops: CDR1 MNHEY, CDR2 SMNVEV (reference sequence). This CDR3 contains 14 residues. Trimming pared 3 bases from V and 0 bases from J, leaving 8 bases between. In DNA, the CDR3 is TGTGCCAGCAGTTTCCAGGCTTCTAACTATGGCTACACCTTC. This gives the protein CASSFQASNYGYTF.

The chain links TRBV27 to TRBJ2-5, with D hard to call. Matching the DNA end better, TRBJ2-7 makes the J call doubtful. This CDR3 has 16 amino acids. In germline, CDR1 is MNHEY, CDR2 SMNVEV (reference sequence). CDR3 sequence: CASTRVFDALNAEQYF. CDR3 bases: TGTGCCAGCACGCGAGTCTTTGATGCCCTTAATGCCGAGCAGTACTTC.

The chain recombines TRBV9 with TRBJ2-1, with a weak D call TRBD2 (6 bases). V was clipped by 7 bases and J by 0 bases, with 8 bases between them. The CDR3 is 13 amino acids. In germline, CDR1 is SGDLS, CDR2 YYNGEE. CDR3 loop: CASGGSSYNEQFF. CDR3 nucleotide sequence: TGTGCCAGCGGGGGGAGCTCCTACAATGAGCAGTTCTTC.

This chain uses TRBV21-1 with TRBJ2-1; TRBD2 is taken as the D call from the table, unchecked against the DNA. TRBV21-1 is deemed a pseudogene. CDR3 length: 19 amino acids. CDR3 DNA: TGTGCCAGCACTTGCGGGGTCGAGCGACAGCCCTTGGGTACCAATGAGCAGTTCTTC. It specifies CASTCGVERQPLGTNEQFF.

CDR3 protein: CASTLDVREKLFF. CDR3 coding DNA: TGTGCCAGCACCCTTGATGTCAGGGAAAAACTGTTTTTT. The rearrangement uses TRBV28 and TRBJ1-4; D gene uncertain. V was trimmed by 7 bases and J by 8 bases, leaving 14 bases between them. In germline, CDR1 is MDHEN, CDR2 SYDVKM. The CDR3 covers 13 residues.

The V gene is TRBV28, the J gene TRBJ1-5; D might be TRBD1 (6 bases). The V end was cut by 4 bases, the J end by 2 bases, with 12 bases between. The CDR3 covers 15 residues. Germline CDR1 and CDR2: MDHEN and SYDVKM. In DNA, the CDR3 is TGTGCCAGCAGTTCTCCAGGGGATGGCAATCAGCCCCAGCATTTT. Encoded protein: CASSSPGDGNQPQHF.

This clone was recorded a few times. The V gene is TRBV7-9, the J gene TRBJ2-6; no clear D gene. Germline CDR1 and CDR2: SEHNR and FQNEAQ (reference sequence). Trimming shortened V by 1 base and J by 0 bases, and 10 bases separated the two germline ends. The CDR3 covers 17 residues. This chain's CDR3 is CASSLVLGNSGANVLTF. The CDR3, as DNA: TGTGCCAGCAGCTTAGTCCTCGGTAACTCTGGGGCCAACGTCCTGACTTTC.

The chain carries TRBV28 and TRBJ1-5; D gene ambiguous. This CDR3 region has 14 residues. The V gene's germline CDR1 is MDHEN and CDR2 SYDVKM. V was pared by 3 bases and J by 0 bases, with 6 bases between. The CDR3 sequence is CASSFTHSNQPQHF. Written as DNA, the CDR3 is TGTGCCAGCAGTTTTACACATAGCAATCAGCCCCAGCATTTT. The full variable domain, completed using reference TRBV28 and TRBJ1-5, is DVKVTQSSRYLVKRTGEKVFLECVQDMDHENMFWYRQDPGLGLRLIYFSYDVKMKEKGDIPEGYSVSREKKERFSLILESASTNQTSMYLCASSFTHSNQPQHFGDGTRLSIL.

This clone was seen more than once but under ten times. This chain connects TRBV27 to TRBJ2-1, with 10 bases lining up with TRBD2. Trimming at V came to 3 bases and at J to 9 bases, leaving 8 bases not matched to a gene. The CDR3 is 15 amino acids. Per germline, CDR1 MNHEY and CDR2 SMNVEV (reference sequence). The CDR3 reads CASSLVPAGGLEQFF. CDR3 coding DNA: TGTGCCAGCAGTTTGGTCCCAGCGGGAGGGCTTGAGCAGTTCTTC.

The rearrangement links TRBV4-1 to TRBJ1-2, with 7 bases fitting TRBD1. From germline, CDR1 is MGHRA and CDR2 YSYEKL. The CDR3 runs to 15 residues. The junction had 14 bases not matched to a gene; V was cut back by 2 bases and J by 11 bases. CDR3: CASSQQRTGVMRYTF. The CDR3, as DNA: TGCGCCAGCAGCCAACAACGGACAGGCGTTATGCGGTACACCTTC.

The CDR3 region has the DNA TGCGCCAGCAGCCAATCCGGGACTTACACCTACAATGAGCAGTTCTTC. Protein: CASSQSGTYTYNEQFF. This chain connects TRBV4-3 to TRBJ2-1; D is perhaps TRBD2 (6 bases). CDR3 length: 16 amino acids. Trimming removed 2 bases at V and 2 bases at J, with 13 bases between. Germline loops: CDR1 LGHNA, CDR2 YSLEER.

The chain joins TRBV30 to TRBJ2-5; 8 nucleotides agree with TRBD2. The germline CDR1 and CDR2 sequences are GTSNPN and SVGIG (reference sequence). The CDR3 loop spans 13 amino acids. The junction had 5 bases not matched to a gene; V was cut back by 4 bases and J by 4 bases. CDR3 nucleotide sequence: TGTGCCTGGACACGGGGGGGGGTAGAGACCCAGTACTTC. Its protein product is CAWTRGGVETQYF.

In DNA, the CDR3 is TGTGCCAGCAGTCAGGGGAATGAGCAGTTCTTC. Its protein product is CASSQGNEQFF. V usage is TRBV6-5 and J usage is TRBJ2-1, with TRBD1 as a possible D gene (6 bases). Germline CDR1 and CDR2: MNHEY and SVGAGI. This CDR3 is 11 amino acids long. The ends were cut back, 5 bases at V and 7 bases at J, with 6 bases in the middle.

The chain is built from TRBV5-1 and TRBJ1-2; D is possibly TRBD1 (5 bases). Trimming shortened V by 0 bases and J by 4 bases, and 13 bases separated the two germline ends. The CDR3 sequence is 15 residues long. Germline values: CDR1 SGHRS, CDR2 YFSETQ. The DNA of the CDR3 is TGCGCCAGCAGCTTGGACAGGCCAGGATCCTATGGCTACACCTTC. Translating gives CASSLDRPGSYGYTF.

The CDR3 sequence is CASRTGTSGNLYYEQYF. The DNA of the CDR3 is TGTGCCAGCAGGACCGGGACTAGCGGGAATCTTTACTACGAGCAGTACTTC. The chain joins TRBV5-4 to TRBJ2-7; the match to TRBD2 covers 13 bases. From germline, CDR1 is SGHNT and CDR2 YYREEE (reference sequence). Trimming removed 5 bases from V and 3 bases from J; junction bases left unmatched: 11. CDR3 size: 17 residues.

The CDR3 nucleotides are TGTGCCAGCAGCGTAGCGGGAGCCACAGATACGCAGTATTTT. Translated, it gives CASSVAGATDTQYF. The V gene is TRBV9, the J gene TRBJ2-3, with D tentatively TRBD2 (6 bases). Germline V gene sequence: CDR1 SGDLS, CDR2 YYNGEE. Trimming removed 0 bases from V and 2 bases from J, with 7 bases in between. The CDR3 consists of 14 residues.

The table lists this clone with a count of one. The chain joins TRBV5-6 to TRBJ1-1; a weak D match, TRBD1 (5 bases). This CDR3 has 17 amino acids. Germline CDR1 reads SGHDT; CDR2 reads YYEEEE. Trimming cost V 4 bases and J 0 bases, with 19 bases left between them. This CDR3 is CASSPPGNQGMNTEAFF. As DNA, the CDR3 is TGTGCCAGCAGCCCCCCAGGGAACCAGGGAATGAACACTGAAGCTTTCTTT. Filled out from reference TRBV5-6 and TRBJ1-1, the complete variable domain reads DAGVTQSPTHLIKTRGQQVTLRCSPKSGHDTVSWYQQALGQGPQFIFQYYEEEERQRGNFPDRFSGHQFPNYSSELNVNALLLGDSALYLCASSPPGNQGMNTEAFFGQGTRLTVV.

The V call is TRBV25-1, the J call TRBJ2-1, with TRBD1 matching over 7 bases. The CDR3 contains 16 residues. Germline V gives CDR1 MGHDK, CDR2 SYGVNS. J gave up 10 bases and V 5 bases, and 17 bases lay outside the gene matches. The CDR3 reads CASSHKQGQTKEEQFF. CDR3 bases: TGTGCCAGCAGTCATAAACAGGGACAGACCAAGGAGGAGCAGTTCTTC. The whole variable domain, remainder taken from reference TRBV25-1 and TRBJ2-1, is EADIYQTPRYLVIGTGKKITLECSQTMGHDKMYWYQQDPGMELHLIHYSYGVNSTEKGDLSSESTVSRIRTEHFPLTLESARPSHTSQYLCASSHKQGQTKEEQFFGPGTRLTVL.

The genes are TRBV7-2 and TRBJ2-5; TRBD2 matches 13 bases. The end of the DNA aligns better with TRBJ2-7, so the J call may be wrong. Germline assignment: CDR1 SGHTA and CDR2 FQGNSA. This CDR3 is built from 14 residues. CDR3 nucleotides: TGTGCCAGCAGCTTAGGGACTAGCGGGGGCGAGCAGTACTTC. Translated: CASSLGTSGGEQYF.

This clone was counted only a few times. The chain carries TRBV5-1 and TRBJ1-1, with D possibly TRBD1 on 5 matching bases. Germline CDR1 is SGHRS and CDR2 is YFSETQ. The CDR3 sequence is 13 residues long. Between the trimmed V and J ends, which lost 3 bases and 3 bases, there was a span of 9 bases. The CDR3 is CASSSSGDTEAFF. In DNA, the CDR3 is TGCGCCAGCAGCTCGTCGGGGGACACTGAAGCTTTCTTT.

There are a few counts of this clone. CDR3 sequence: CASSLVRGTEAFF. The CDR3 nucleotides are TGTGCCAGCAGCTTGGTACGAGGGACTGAAGCTTTCTTT. This sequence joins TRBV5-6 and TRBJ1-1; unclear D gene. V lost 0 bases, J lost 5 bases, and 8 bases lay in between. Germline assignment: CDR1 SGHDT and CDR2 YYEEEE. This CDR3 region has 13 residues.

V is TRBV12-5 and J is TRBJ2-4; the match to TRBD1 covers 7 bases. The V gene's germline CDR1 is LGHNT and CDR2 FRNRAP. The CDR3 runs to 15 residues. Losses at the gene ends were 5 bases for V and 3 bases for J; bases not matched to a gene: 7. CDR3 sequence reads: CASGRRQGNKNIQYF. The CDR3 DNA follows: TGTGCTAGTGGTCGCCGACAGGGAAACAAAAACATTCAGTACTTC.

This sequence joins TRBV15 and TRBJ2-5; the D gene is possibly TRBD2 (5 bases). The DNA end lines up better with TRBJ2-7; the J call may be wrong. This CDR3 comprises 15 residues. The germline gives CDR1 LNHNV, CDR2 YYDKDF (reference sequence). For the CDR3, the DNA is TGTGCCACCAGCTCGGAGAGGGCGAGCTCCTACGAGCAGTACTTC. It encodes CATSSERASSYEQYF.

The V and J genes are TRBV19 and TRBJ1-2, with 8 bases fitting TRBD1. The CDR3 sequence is 14 residues long. V trimming: 5 bases; J trimming: 7 bases; junction bases outside the gene matches: 9. The germline V gene encodes CDR1 LNHDA and CDR2 SQIVND (reference sequence). The CDR3 spells CASSAGQGARGYTF. CDR3 in DNA: TGTGCCAGTAGTGCTGGGCAGGGGGCGCGTGGCTACACCTTC.

V usage is TRBV11-2 and J usage is TRBJ1-4; 7 nucleotides agree with TRBD1. Looked up from germline, CDR1 is SGHAT and CDR2 is FQNNGV. The CDR3 is 12 residues long. Unmatched junction bases numbered 4, after V lost 4 bases and J lost 11 bases. For the CDR3, the DNA is TGTGCCAGCAGCTCCACGACAGGGAAACTGTTTTTT. It encodes CASSSTTGKLFF.

This rearrangement joins TRBV2 to TRBJ1-1, with a weak D call TRBD1 (5 bases). V dropped 0 bases and J dropped 2 bases, with 19 bases sitting between them. CDR3 length: 18 residues. CDR1 is SNHLY, CDR2 FYNNEI, per germline. This chain's CDR3 is CASSEALTGGRENTEAFF. The CDR3 nucleotides read TGTGCCAGCAGTGAAGCGCTTACGGGGGGTCGAGAAAACACTGAAGCTTTCTTT.

V is TRBV4-1 and J is TRBJ1-1, with D perhaps matching TRBD1 (5 bases). Trimming cost V 3 bases and J 3 bases, with 14 bases left between them. The germline CDR1 and CDR2 sequences are MGHRA and YSYEKL. There are 15 residues in the CDR3. The DNA of the CDR3 is TGCGCCAGCAGCCAGAGAGGGGCGGGAGACACTGAAGCTTTCTTT. Its translation is CASSQRGAGDTEAFF.